These 5 T cell receptor beta chains were sequenced from one sample in a study of T cell repertoires in cytomegalovirus infection. TCRdb re-called the reads through MiXCR, storing one row per CDR3 protein. The sample includes 350,000 to 500,000 distinct CDR3 sequences, about a third of them seen just once. Sequences were obtained from PBMCs. These receptors originate from a human donor in good health (CMV status not recorded). Some clones in this sample may be carry-over from other donors' samples.

The chain joins TRBV4-1 to TRBJ2-1; D tentatively reads TRBD1 or TRBD2 (5 bases each). The CDR3 is 13 residues long. Trimming pared 3 bases from V and 10 bases from J, leaving 13 bases between. CDR1 is MGHRA and CDR2 is YSYEKL in the germline V gene. As DNA, the CDR3 is TGCGCCAGCAGCCAGGGGACGGAAAGGGAGCAGTTCTTC. Protein product: CASSQGTEREQFF.

CDR3 residues: CASSPAGTGLRNTIYF. The CDR3 coding sequence is TGTGCCAGCAGCCCCGCCGGGACAGGATTAAGGAACACCATATATTTT. The V call is TRBV7-8, the J call TRBJ1-3; 8 positions agree with TRBD1. Germline V gives CDR1 SGHVS, CDR2 FQNEAQ. The CDR3 covers 16 residues. V dropped 5 bases and J dropped 7; count of bases not matched to a gene: 13.

V is TRBV28 and J is TRBJ2-5; 8 bases line up with TRBD1. Germline assignment: CDR1 MDHEN and CDR2 SYDVKM. CDR3 size: 18 residues. V shed 5 bases, J shed 2 bases, and the junction held 16 bases outside the gene matches. The CDR3 loop is CASSPPTFDRGQQETQYF. The DNA of the CDR3 is TGTGCCAGCAGTCCCCCGACCTTTGACAGGGGCCAACAAGAGACCCAGTACTTC.

This clonotype was seen ten or more times. The chain has TRBV11-2 and TRBJ2-1, with D uncertain. Germline values: CDR1 SGHAT, CDR2 FQNNGV. Trimming shortened V by 5 bases and J by 8 bases, and 13 bases separated the two germline ends. The CDR3 totals 13 residues. CDR3 amino acids: CASSAPVGYEQFF. For the CDR3, the DNA is TGTGCCAGCAGCGCACCGGTGGGCTATGAGCAGTTCTTC. Looking up the rest from reference TRBV11-2 and TRBJ2-1 gives the full variable domain: EAGVAQSPRYKIIEKRQSVAFWCNPISGHATLYWYQQILGQGPKLLIQFQNNGVVDDSQLPKDRFSAERLKGVDSTLKIQPAKLEDSAVYLCASSAPVGYEQFFGPGTRLTVL.

The gene calls are TRBV15 and TRBJ2-5, with D hard to call. This CDR3 comprises 12 residues. V lost 7 bases, J lost 2 bases, and 8 bases lay in between. Germline V gene sequence: CDR1 LNHNV, CDR2 YYDKDF (reference sequence). CDR3 sequence reads: CATTGTQETQYF. The CDR3 nucleotides read TGTGCCACCACGGGCACACAAGAGACCCAGTACTTC. Complete variable domain (other parts from reference TRBV15 and TRBJ2-5): DAMVIQNPRYQVTQFGKPVTLSCSQTLNHNVMYWYQQKSSQAPKLLFHYYDKDFNNEADTPDNFQSRRPNTSFCFLDIRSPGLGDTAMYLCATTGTQETQYFGPGTRLLVL.